This TCR beta chain derives from a study of T cell repertoires in cytomegalovirus infection. Study summary: CMV epitopes that were recently identified and HLA-C-restricted were used alongside well-studied HLA-B-restricted ones. Public TCR beta signatures were indicative of both CMV infection and a matching HLA type. The study's findings and limits: The ex vivo response showed dominance by HLA-C-restricted CMV-specific TCR beta clonotypes.

This clonotype has just a few counts. The antigen is not known. This CDR3 is 15 amino acids long. V was clipped by 4 bases and J by 0 bases, with 13 bases between them. CDR1 is MNHEY, CDR2 SVGAGI, per germline. From the reads, TCRdb called clonotypes with MiXCR, one entry per CDR3 protein. The table shows approximately 120,000 distinct CDR3 sequences, with around 31% occurring only once. This TCR came from a human donor in good health (CMV status not recorded). Some clones in this sample may be carry-over from other donors' samples. This sample comprised CD8+ T cells from cultured PBMCs, obtained from culture after CMV antigen stimulation. The chain uses TRBV6-5 and TRBJ2-7; D is perhaps TRBD1 (5 bases). The CDR3 nucleotides read TGTGCCAGCAGTTGGCAGGGTCGTAGCTCCTACGAGCAGTACTTC. Protein product: CASSWQGRSSYEQYF.